This is a list of T cell receptor beta chains from one sample in a study of OX40 agonist ivuxolimab in advanced cancers. The repertoire was sequenced with immunoSEQ multiplex PCR; TCRdb's copy has only in-frame clones and lacks some. The sample includes tens of thousands of clones, around 87% of them seen just once. The sequenced sample was CD4+ or CD8+ T cells sorted from blood, obtained in a trial of the OX40 agonist ivuxolimab. The receptors originated from an adult with an advanced solid tumor such as melanoma, head and neck, liver or kidney cancer. Both conserved end residues are part of each CDR3. The D gene is left open where the match is weak. Only part of the rows carry a size: once, few, many, or a class if the clone is expanded.

V	size	D	J	DNA	CDR3
TRBV5-1	NA	TRBD2	TRBJ2-1	TGCGCCAGCAGCTCAACTAGCGGGATTTCTGGGGATGAGCAGTTCTTC	CASSSTSGISGDEQFF
TRBV5-1	NA	NA	TRBJ2-5	TGCGCCAGCAGCTCCGGACAAGAGACCCAGTACTTC	CASSSGQETQYF
TRBV5-6	NA	NA	TRBJ1-4	TGTGCCAGCAGCTTTGGAGGACCCCTCCTTCTCAATGAAAAACTGTTTTTT	CASSFGGPLLLNEKLFF
TRBV19	NA	NA	TRBJ2-2	TGTGCCAGTAGTATGACATATCTTAGGGTATTTAACACCGGGGAGCTGTTTTTT	CASSMTYLRVFNTGELFF
TRBV5-6	NA	TRBD1	TRBJ2-3	TGTGCCAGCAGCTTGGTCGGGACAGCGCAGTATTTT	CASSLVGTAQYF
TRBV9	NA	TRBD1	TRBJ2-2	TGTGCCAGCAGCACCCGTCCGGGACAGGGAAGCGGGGAGCTGTTTTTT	CASSTRPGQGSGELFF
TRBV25-1	NA	NA	TRBJ1-2	TGTGCCAGCAGCTTAGGGGGGGGCGGCTATGGCTACACCTTC	CASSLGGGGYGYTF
TRBV19	NA	NA	TRBJ2-1	TGTGCCAGTAGCCTCATCGCGGGACCCAATGTCTATGAGCAGTTCTTC	CASSLIAGPNVYEQFF
TRBV5-1	NA	NA	TRBJ1-1	TGCGCCAGCAGCTTTGAGGGGAACACTGAAGCTTTCTTT	CASSFEGNTEAFF
TRBV4-3	NA	NA	TRBJ1-1	TGCGCCAGCAGCCGTGGGTCTACGAGGACTGAAGCTTTCTTT	CASSRGSTRTEAFF
TRBV14	NA	NA	TRBJ2-3	TGTGCCAGCAGCCAAGGCCTAAAGTATTCGGCGCAGTATTTT	CASSQGLKYSAQYF
TRBV5-5	NA	NA	TRBJ2-3	TGTGCCAGCGAGACTAGTGGATCGACAGATACGCAGTATTTT	CASETSGSTDTQYF
TRBV27	NA	TRBD2	TRBJ2-7	TGTGCCAGCAGTACACGGACTAGCGGGAGGGACGAGCAGTACTTC	CASSTRTSGRDEQYF
TRBV25-1	NA	NA	TRBJ1-4	TGTGCCAGCAGTGAATCTGTGGGCTCCCGGGGAAAACTGTTTTTT	CASSESVGSRGKLFF
TRBV10-3	few	TRBD1	TRBJ1-2	TGTGCCATCAGTGATGGACAGGGGTATGGCTACACCTTC	CAISDGQGYGYTF
TRBV5-4	NA	NA	TRBJ2-5	TGTGCCAGCAGCGTCTCAGTAGGGGTTTTTGAGACCCAGTACTTC	CASSVSVGVFETQYF
TRBV7-8	NA	TRBD1	TRBJ2-2	TGTGCCAGCAGCTCCCCCCAGGGGGCAATGAGCGGGGAGCTGTTTTTT	CASSSPQGAMSGELFF
TRBV6-5	NA	NA	TRBJ2-7	TGTGCCAGCAGTTACCTACAAGCCTACGAGCAGTACTTC	CASSYLQAYEQYF
TRBV6-1	NA	TRBD2	TRBJ2-1	TGTGCCAGCAGTCAGGCTAGCGGGGGCCCCAATGAGCAGTTCTTC	CASSQASGGPNEQFF
TRBV6-5	NA	NA	TRBJ1-1	TGTGCCAGCAGTCCACCCACGGGGGGCTGGACTGAAGCTTTCTTT	CASSPPTGGWTEAFF
TRBV9	NA	TRBD2	TRBJ2-1	TGTGCCAGCAGCGCGAACTTACTAGCGGGAAACAATGAGCAGTTCTTC	CASSANLLAGNNEQFF
TRBV5-1	NA	NA	TRBJ2-3	TGCGCCAGCAGCATTCAGGGCCAGCCCCACACAGATACGCAGTATTTT	CASSIQGQPHTDTQYF
TRBV7-9	once	TRBD1	TRBJ1-2	TGTGCCAGCAGCATGACCGGGACAGGGGAGGGATATGGCTACACCTTC	CASSMTGTGEGYGYTF
TRBV5-1	once	NA	TRBJ2-1	TGCGCCAGCAGCCCAGGTCGCGGGACCAGCTACAATGAGCAGTTCTTC	CASSPGRGTSYNEQFF
TRBV28	NA	NA	TRBJ1-6	TGTGCCAGCAGTCGCCTAGTAGGGGCCACGCGAAATTCACCCCTCCACTTT	CASSRLVGATRNSPLHF
TRBV21-1	NA	NA	TRBJ1-2	TGTGCCAGCAGCAAAGGACGGCTTCAGGGCTACACCTTC	CASSKGRLQGYTF
TRBV4-3	NA	NA	TRBJ1-5	TGCGCCAGCAGCCAAGAGGCCTGGACCAGTCAGCCCCAGCATTTT	CASSQEAWTSQPQHF
TRBV7-2	NA	TRBD2	TRBJ2-3	TGTGCCAGCAGCCCTAGCGGGAGCGTGGATACGCAGTATTTT	CASSPSGSVDTQYF
TRBV28	NA	NA	TRBJ1-3	TGTGCCAGCAGTAGGGAGGCAGGGGGAAACACCATATATTTT	CASSREAGGNTIYF
TRBV28	once	NA	TRBJ2-6	TGTGCCAGCAGTTTTATTCCTGGGGCAGGGGCCAACGTCCTGACTTTC	CASSFIPGAGANVLTF
TRBV28	once	NA	TRBJ1-2	TGTGCCAGCAGTCTTGAGACAGGCCTGCGTGGCTACACCTTC	CASSLETGLRGYTF
TRBV7-9	NA	TRBD1	TRBJ1-2	TGTGCCAGCAGCTCCTGGACAGGGGGCAACTATGGCTACACCTTC	CASSSWTGGNYGYTF
TRBV7-2	NA	NA	TRBJ1-6	TGTGCCAGCAGTCTAAGGAGCTCTAATTCACCCCTCCACTTT	CASSLRSSNSPLHF
TRBV7-9	NA	NA	TRBJ2-5	TGTGCCAGCAGCCCGGGGGCGGTGCAAGAGACCCAGTACTTC	CASSPGAVQETQYF
TRBV19	NA	NA	TRBJ1-1	TGTGCCAGTAGTTACAGTCACAGGGTAACTGAAGCTTTCTTT	CASSYSHRVTEAFF
TRBV6-5	NA	NA	TRBJ2-5	TGTGCCAGCAGTTACTCCAAGGGGCAAGAGACCCAGTACTTC	CASSYSKGQETQYF
TRBV7-2	NA	NA	TRBJ2-3	TGTGCCAGCAGCCCCCGGGTTGGAGATACGCAGTATTTT	CASSPRVGDTQYF
TRBV30	NA	NA	TRBJ1-2	TGTGCCTGGAGATCGGGGGGGCGGCGTTCCCTCCATGGCTACACCTTC	CAWRSGGRRSLHGYTF
TRBV5-4	NA	TRBD1	TRBJ1-1	TGTGCCAGCAGCCTCAGGGGGGGCACTGAAGCTTTCTTT	CASSLRGGTEAFF
TRBV28	NA	NA	TRBJ1-2	TGTGCCAGCAGTGGAGAGGACAGAAACTATGGCTACACCTTC	CASSGEDRNYGYTF
TRBV18	NA	TRBD1	TRBJ2-7	TGTGCCAGCTCACCGACGGGACAGGGGTCCTACGAGCAGTACTTC	CASSPTGQGSYEQYF
TRBV19	NA	TRBD2	TRBJ2-7	TGTGCCAGTAGTCTTCGGACTAGCGGCAACGAGCAGTACTTC	CASSLRTSGNEQYF
TRBV18	once	NA	TRBJ1-1	TGTGCCAGCTGTGCCCTCACGAACACTGAAGCTTTCTTT	CASCALTNTEAFF
TRBV6-6	once	NA	TRBJ2-1	TGTGCCAGCAGCTCAAGCGGCGGCTACAATGAGCAGTTCTTC	CASSSSGGYNEQFF
TRBV11-2	NA	NA	TRBJ1-2	TGTGCCAGCAGTTTCCGGACAGCCACCTATGGCTACACCTTC	CASSFRTATYGYTF
TRBV18	NA	NA	TRBJ2-2	TGTGCCAGCTCACCCAGTGACCGATGGAACACCGGGGAGCTGTTTTTT	CASSPSDRWNTGELFF
TRBV7-2	NA	NA	TRBJ1-2	TGTGCCAGCAGCTTAGTGCTTCAGGGCACTGGCTACACCTTC	CASSLVLQGTGYTF
TRBV28	few	NA	TRBJ1-2	TGTGCCAGCAAGAGCAGCCATGGCTACACCTTC	CASKSSHGYTF
TRBV11-3	NA	NA	TRBJ2-1	TGTGCCAGCAGCCGTGGGGGCCCCTACAATGAGCAGTTCTTC	CASSRGGPYNEQFF
TRBV16	NA	NA	TRBJ1-1	TGTGCCAGCAGCCAGGGAAGGCAGCACACTGAAGCTTTCTTT	CASSQGRQHTEAFF